The 22 T cell receptor beta chains listed next were all sequenced from one sample in a study of blood T cells in healthy people across ages. PCR was performed a second time for about 7 to 11 cycles using a sample-barcoded 5' primer and a J-beta primer mix. TCRdb independently ran MiXCR on the 5' RACE reads; one entry per CDR3 protein. The sample shows about 1.1 million distinct CDR3 sequences, around two fifths of them seen only once. Sample: blood. The receptors come from a man between 18 and 29 years old in good health.

The chain combines TRBV20-1 with TRBJ2-5, with D perhaps TRBD1 (6 bases). Germline V gene data show CDR1 as DFQATT and CDR2 as SNEGSKA (reference sequence). The CDR3 consists of 12 residues. The V and J ends lost 3 bases and 6 bases respectively, with 11 bases between them. The CDR3 loop reads CSARGDIKTQYF. The CDR3 DNA is TGCAGTGCTAGGGGGGACATAAAGACCCAGTACTTC.

This clonotype came up a few times. The rearrangement uses TRBV4-3 and TRBJ1-5; D uncertain. The CDR3 length is 18 residues. CDR1 and CDR2 from the germline V gene are LGHNA and YSLEER. Trimming took off 0 bases at V and 1 base at J, with 16 bases between the two ends. CDR3 amino acids: CASSQDFAQTYSNQPQHF. The CDR3 coding sequence is TGCGCCAGCAGCCAAGATTTTGCCCAGACATACAGCAATCAGCCCCAGCATTTT.

In its sample, this clonotype was seen a few times. The chain recombines TRBV7-2 with TRBJ2-3; D could derive from TRBD1 or TRBD2 (5 bases each). Between the trimmed V and J ends, which lost 5 bases and 0 bases, there was a span of 12 bases. CDR1 is SGHTA, CDR2 FQGNSA, per germline. CDR3 length: 15 amino acids. CDR3 protein: CASSPAGTSTDTQYF. In DNA form, the CDR3 reads TGTGCCAGCAGCCCCGCCGGGACCAGCACAGATACGCAGTATTTT.

This clonotype was observed a handful of times. The chain recombines TRBV20-1 with TRBJ1-6, with D maybe TRBD1 (6 bases). The germline V and J ends were trimmed by 3 bases and 4 bases, with 13 bases remaining between them. The CDR3 is 15 amino acids. The germline gives CDR1 DFQATT, CDR2 SNEGSKA (reference sequence). CDR3 sequence: CSASTGQIYNSPLHF. CDR3 coding DNA: TGCAGTGCTAGCACAGGACAGATTTATAATTCACCCCTCCACTTT.

This clonotype was seen only a few times. The chain uses TRBV3-1 and TRBJ1-5; D may be TRBD1 (6 bases). V lost 3 bases and J 1 base, leaving 7 bases between the germline ends. This CDR3 has 14 amino acids. CDR1 is LGHDT and CDR2 is YNNKEL in the germline V gene (reference sequence). DNA for the CDR3: TGTGCCAGCAGCCACCAGGGGAGCAATCAGCCCCAGCATTTT. This codes for CASSHQGSNQPQHF.

V and J are TRBV7-8 and TRBJ2-1; TRBD1 might be the D (5 bases). V lost 7 bases and J 0 bases, leaving 10 bases between the germline ends. This CDR3 has 14 residues. Germline CDR1 SGHVS, CDR2 FQNEAQ. CDR3 residues: CASTSGNSYNEQFF. CDR3 bases: TGTGCCAGCACATCAGGGAACTCCTACAATGAGCAGTTCTTC.

The gene calls are TRBV12-5 and TRBJ2-7; D is unresolved. Deletions cut 3 bases from V and 5 bases from J, with 8 bases between. Germline assignment: CDR1 LGHNT and CDR2 FRNRAP. The CDR3 has 12 residues. The CDR3 region has the DNA TGTGCTAGTGGTTTTAGGGTCGACGAGCAGTACTTC. Amino acids: CASGFRVDEQYF.

This clonotype was detected only a few times. The chain joins TRBV7-9 to TRBJ1-4; D might be TRBD1 (5 bases). The CDR3 loop spans 15 amino acids. V lost 5 bases, J lost 1 base, and 11 bases lay in between. The germline V gene encodes CDR1 SEHNR and CDR2 FQNEAQ (reference sequence). The CDR3 loop is CASSPGGETNEKLFF. The DNA for the CDR3 is TGTGCCAGCAGCCCCGGGGGGGAAACTAATGAAAAACTGTTTTTT. Drawing the rest from reference TRBV7-9 and TRBJ1-4, the complete variable domain is DTGVSQNPRHKITKRGQNVTFRCDPISEHNRLYWYRQTLGQGPEFLTYFQNEAQLEKSRLLSDRFSAERPKGSFSTLEIQRTEQGDSAMYLCASSPGGETNEKLFFGSGTQLSVL.

The CDR3: CASSTPGPGGYGGYTF. The CDR3, as DNA: TGCGCCAGCAGCACGCCGGGTCCAGGGGGTTATGGTGGCTACACCTTC. The chain combines TRBV5-1 with TRBJ1-2; TRBD1 agrees at 7 bases. This CDR3 has 16 amino acids. V shed 4 bases and J 7 bases; nucleotides not matched to a gene: 16. Germline V gene data show CDR1 as SGHRS and CDR2 as YFSETQ.

CDR3 loop: CASSAGGGWGKNIQYF. The CDR3 nucleotides are TGTGCCAGCAGTGCGGGGGGGGGCTGGGGCAAAAACATTCAGTACTTC. The chain couples TRBV6-1 to TRBJ2-7; 8 nucleotides agree with TRBD2. The J call is uncertain, as TRBJ2-4 better fits the DNA end. Looked up from germline, CDR1 is MNHNS and CDR2 is SASEGT. This CDR3 contains 16 residues.

The V and J genes are TRBV20-1 and TRBJ1-2; no reliable D call. CDR3 length equals 12 residues. The V gene lost 0 bases and the J gene lost 8 bases, with 10 bases spanning the gap. Germline CDR1 and CDR2: DFQATT and SNEGSKA (reference sequence). The CDR3: CSARDETDGYTF. CDR3 bases: TGCAGTGCTAGAGATGAGACGGACGGCTACACCTTC.

The chain couples TRBV5-6 to TRBJ2-3, with D possibly matching TRBD1 (5 bases). Per the germline V gene, CDR1 is SGHDT and CDR2 is YYEEEE. Trimming shortened V by 0 bases and J by 4 bases, and 12 bases separated the two germline ends. This CDR3 has 15 amino acids. The CDR3 region is CASSLASQVADTQYF. CDR3 nucleotide sequence: TGTGCCAGCAGCTTGGCCTCACAGGTCGCAGATACGCAGTATTTT.

This clonotype has a handful of counts. The rearrangement links TRBV6-2 or TRBV6-3 to TRBJ2-3; D is undetermined. CDR1 and CDR2 from the germline V gene are MNHEY and SVGEGT. With 8 bases removed from V and 4 bases from J, the gap between germline ends came to 10 bases. The CDR3 totals 12 residues. This CDR3 reads CASRDRADTQYF. The CDR3, as DNA: TGTGCCAGCCGTGATCGTGCAGATACGCAGTATTTT.

This clonotype appeared a few times. J is TRBJ1-6 and V is TRBV20-1; D uncertain. V was pared by 1 base and J by 5 bases, with 6 bases between. This CDR3 region has 13 residues. Germline lookup yields CDR1 DFQATT and CDR2 SNEGSKA (reference sequence). CDR3 protein: CSARVTHNSPLHF. As DNA, the CDR3 is TGCAGTGCTAGAGTAACCCATAATTCACCCCTCCACTTT.

This clonotype was seen a handful of times. The gene calls are TRBV2 and TRBJ1-5, with TRBD1 matching 12 bases. Germline V gene data show CDR1 as SNHLY and CDR2 as FYNNEI. CDR3 size: 15 residues. Trimming took 6 bases from V and 5 from J; bases not matched to a gene: 5. This CDR3 is CASRAGTGGHQPQHF. The CDR3 nucleotides are TGTGCCAGCAGGGCCGGGACAGGGGGCCATCAGCCCCAGCATTTT.

In its sample, this clonotype was seen many times. V gene TRBV18 combines with J gene TRBJ2-3; 9 bases fit TRBD2. Trimming at V came to 6 bases and at J to 0 bases, leaving 7 bases not matched to a gene. Looked up from germline, CDR1 is KGHSH and CDR2 is LQKENI. The CDR3 has 16 amino acids. This CDR3 reads CASSQGSGGSTDTQYF. For the CDR3, the DNA is TGTGCCAGCTCCCAAGGGAGCGGGGGGAGCACAGATACGCAGTATTTT. Based on the CDR3 plus reference TRBV18 and TRBJ2-3, the full variable domain is NAGVMQNPRHLVRRRGQEARLRCSPMKGHSHVYWYRQLPEEGLKFMVYLQKENIIDESGMPKERFSAEFPKEGPSILRIQQVVRGDSAAYFCASSQGSGGSTDTQYFGPGTRLTVL.

The chain is built from TRBV30 and TRBJ2-3, with D perhaps given as TRBD1 or TRBD2 (5 bases each). This CDR3 has 14 residues. The germline V and J ends were trimmed by 4 bases and 8 bases, with 19 bases remaining between them. Per the germline V gene, CDR1 is GTSNPN and CDR2 is SVGIG (reference sequence). The CDR3 DNA sequence: TGTGCCTGGACCCTGGGACCCTTAGTCGGTACGCAGTATTTT. Its protein is CAWTLGPLVGTQYF.

The sample holds a few counts of this clonotype. V is TRBV6-5 and J is TRBJ2-7; D is unresolved. The last part of the DNA fits TRBJ2-5 better; the J call may be wrong. Germline V lookup: CDR1 MNHEY, CDR2 SVGAGI. This CDR3 is 13 amino acids long. The CDR3 DNA reads TGTGCCAGCAGTCTTACAGCGACAGAGACCCAGTACTTC. Translating gives CASSLTATETQYF.

The genes are TRBV2 and TRBJ1-5, with a tentative D call TRBD1 (5 bases). Germline lookup yields CDR1 SNHLY and CDR2 FYNNEI. This CDR3 has 14 amino acids. The V end lost 3 bases, the J end lost 5 bases, and 11 bases lay between the germline ends. For the CDR3, the DNA is TGTGCCAGCAGTGAGGAGGGGACCGATCAGCCCCAGCATTTT. As protein: CASSEEGTDQPQHF.

The chain joins TRBV7-2 to TRBJ1-2; TRBD1 matches at 9 bases. The CDR3 length is 19 residues. V dropped 4 bases and J dropped 0; count of bases not matched to a gene: 15. Germline CDR1 SGHTA, CDR2 FQGNSA. CDR3 DNA: TGTGCCAGCAGCTCGATAGCCCCGGGACAGGGCTTTTCTAACTATGGCTACACCTTC. Protein: CASSSIAPGQGFSNYGYTF.

This chain connects TRBV28 to TRBJ2-3; TRBD2 might be the D (5 bases). Deletions cut 3 bases from V and 6 bases from J, with 13 bases between. The CDR3 has 14 amino acids. Germline assignment: CDR1 MDHEN and CDR2 SYDVKM. In DNA form, the CDR3 reads TGTGCCAGCAGTTTGGGAGTCGCCGTCGATACGCAGTATTTT. Its protein product is CASSLGVAVDTQYF.

The chain recombines TRBV20-1 with TRBJ2-3; D gene ambiguous. Trimming removed 6 bases from V and 2 bases from J, with 18 bases in between. Germline lookup yields CDR1 DFQATT and CDR2 SNEGSKA (reference sequence). The CDR3 is made up of 15 amino acids. In nucleotides, the CDR3 is TGCAGTGCGCTCCCAGACGGGCCCTCCACAGATACGCAGTATTTT. Protein: CSALPDGPSTDTQYF.